This TCR beta chain is from a study of blood T cell repertoires in COVID-19 (dated by TCRdb to about 2020). About the full investigation: ImmuneRACE Cohort 3 recovered participants were defined by two consecutive negative NP/OP PCR tests, healthcare professional clearance, or symptom resolution. Samples from collaborators originated in the United States, Italy and Spain and spanned both the acute and convalescent phases of COVID-19. The material from the prospective study consisted of cDNA or gDNA derived from T cells, B-cell-depleted T cells, or PBMCs. Subjects who had been exposed to COVID-19, were actively infected with it, or had recovered from it provided the deeply sampled blood TCRbeta repertoires that made up the dataset. A freely available public database, intended as a resource for researchers studying the immune response to SARS-CoV-2, is where the repertoires were released. The samples were drawn from the first 160 participants of the ongoing ImmuneRACE study and from some 1,300 subjects provided by 6 global collaborators. Nearly every sample came with metadata listing a de-identified subject ID, COVID-19 status, age in years and sex. HLA class I and class II types, where available, came from metadata supplied by the sample provider rather than from assay-based typing.

The CDR3 goes from the cysteine to the phenylalanine over 15 residues. Of all the DNA, just the CDR3 is kept, 45 bases in frame from base 1. The junction shows trimming of 5 bases on V and 0 bases on J, plus 13 bases between the germline ends. CDR1 and CDR2 are read off the germline V gene as MDHEN and SYDVKM. Points the paper makes about the study in general: The quantity of clinical and demographic metadata differed by source and by participant and was supplied without curation.

In the prospective study, participants were roughly 18 to 95 years old, resided in about two dozen geographic areas of the United States, and were enrolled through a virtual design. Cohort assignment in the prospective study relied on participant-reported clinical history from a screening survey and a study questionnaire. In the prospective study, mobile phlebotomists collected whole blood, serum and a nasopharyngeal or oropharyngeal swab from each participant. Additional blood draws and questionnaires over an approximately 2-month period could optionally be provided by prospective study participants. Prospective study blood samples were shipped either frozen or at room temperature before DNA extraction. TCRbeta CDR3 regions were amplified from genomic DNA using the immunoSEQ Assay, a bias-controlled multiplex PCR. As for the original processing: Nucleated cell counts per sample were estimated from amplification of reference gene primers within the assay. Sequence reads were collapsed and filtered to measure the absolute abundance of every unique TCRbeta CDR3 rearrangement. For each sample, productive Simpson clonality was calculated as the square root of Simpson's diversity index over productive rearrangements. TCRdb took this table from immuneACCESS and kept in-frame rearrangements with V and J called. Such tables lack part of the clones; where checked against another copy, unresolved V genes explain under half of the gap, and the rest is unexplained. V and J calls and clone size come straight from that table; D and trimming were deduced from the DNA. The sample table holds 210,000 or so clones, of which roughly nine tenths were seen once. Approximately 3.3% of the sample lies in the top ten.

In regard to this clone: There is no known antigen for this receptor. There are no base qualities to consult, and no much larger clone falls within one base.

The rearranged segments are TRBV28 and TRBJ2-5, and the D gene may be TRBD2, 5 bases matching. The receptor was derived from a woman aged 50 to 60 in a cohort exposed to, infected with or recovered from COVID-19 (not recorded which). Material for sequencing was PBMCs or T cells enriched from blood (not recorded which). The DNA sequence reads TGTGCCAGCAGTGCCTTGACGGGAAACCAAGAGACCCAGTACTTC. Its protein product is CASSALTGNQETQYF.